A single sample is the source of the 7 T cell receptor beta chains below, sequenced in a study of T-cell memory formation after mild COVID-19. TCRdb processed the 5' RACE reads anew with MiXCR; each CDR3 protein has one entry. Of about 560,000 distinct CDR3 sequences in the sample, roughly 17% are singletons; the top ten hold roughly 8%. Material for sequencing was PBMCs or a T cell subset sorted from them (not recorded which). The receptors derive from an adult woman who had mild COVID-19 (a few samples of this study predate the infection). Cell type and time point are not known.

The V and J genes are TRBV7-9 and TRBJ1-1; possibly TRBD1 for D (6 bases). CDR3 length: 15 amino acids. The germline V and J ends were trimmed by 1 base and 1 base, with 10 bases remaining between them. Germline CDR1 reads SEHNR; CDR2 reads FQNEAQ (reference sequence). The CDR3 nucleotides read TGTGCCAGCAGCTTAGGGGACACCCCGAACACTGAAGCTTTCTTT. This sequence encodes CASSLGDTPNTEAFF.

The chain combines TRBV5-1 with TRBJ1-4; a possible D gene is TRBD1 (5 bases). CDR3 length equals 14 residues. V lost 3 bases and J 7 bases, leaving 13 bases between the germline ends. The germline V gene has CDR1 SGHRS and CDR2 YFSETQ. DNA of the CDR3: TGCGCCAGCAGCTCGGGACTGGTGACTGAAAAACTGTTTTTT. It yields the protein CASSSGLVTEKLFF.

This clonotype has a handful of counts. CDR3 loop: CASSRDTRTDTQYF. The CDR3 nucleotides are TGTGCCAGCAGCCGGGACACTAGGACAGATACGCAGTATTTT. The gene calls are TRBV7-8 and TRBJ2-3, with D possibly matching TRBD1 (6 bases). Germline V lookup: CDR1 SGHVS, CDR2 FQNEAQ. The CDR3 is 14 residues long. Trimming took off 5 bases at V and 3 bases at J, with 12 bases between the two ends.

This clonotype was observed a few times. The genes are TRBV7-2 and TRBJ2-1; 10 bases line up with TRBD1. V gave up 8 bases and J gave up 8 bases; unmatched junction bases: 12. The CDR3 length is 15 residues. The germline gives CDR1 SGHTA, CDR2 FQGNSA. CDR3 DNA sequence: TGTGCCAGCGGACAGGGACAGGGGCTTTCGTATGAGCAGTTCTTC. It translates to CASGQGQGLSYEQFF.

This clonotype was seen more than once but under ten times. The rearrangement joins TRBV11-1 to TRBJ2-1, with 9 bases aligning to TRBD2. V trimming: 5 bases; J trimming: 7 bases; junction bases outside the gene matches: 6. Germline V gene sequence: CDR1 SGHAT, CDR2 FQDESV (reference sequence). This CDR3 has 14 residues. CDR3 in amino acids: CASSRSSGNNEQFF. Here the CDR3 DNA reads TGTGCCAGCAGCCGGTCTAGCGGGAATAATGAGCAGTTCTTC.

This clonotype was seen only a few times. This chain uses TRBV7-6 with TRBJ2-3; D is possibly TRBD2 (5 bases). V dropped 5 bases and J dropped 0 bases, with 15 bases sitting between them. Germline lookup yields CDR1 SGHVS and CDR2 FNYEAQ. The CDR3 consists of 16 residues. The CDR3 sequence: CASSPMVGSSTDTQYF. CDR3 nucleotide sequence: TGTGCCAGCAGCCCAATGGTGGGGAGTAGCACAGATACGCAGTATTTT.

This clonotype was detected only a few times. The chain carries TRBV4-1 and TRBJ2-1; perhaps TRBD1 as D (6 bases). V was shortened by 1 base and J by 8 bases, with 9 bases between the two germline ends. The CDR3 sequence is 13 residues long. CDR1 MGHRA and CDR2 YSYEKL come from the germline V gene. The CDR3 loop is CASSQGQGYEQFF. DNA for the CDR3: TGCGCCAGCAGCCAAGGTCAGGGGTATGAGCAGTTCTTC.